Reported below is one T cell receptor (beta chain). What it recognizes is unknown. TCR alpha and TCR beta cDNA libraries carrying sample barcodes and UMIs came from 5'RACE with constant-segment primers. TCRdb reprocessed the 5' RACE reads with MiXCR, giving one entry per CDR3 protein. Of 430,000 or so distinct CDR3 sequences listed, nearly 25% are singletons. In germline, CDR1 is SGHTA, CDR2 FQGNSA. The CDR3 consists of 15 residues. The germline V and J ends were trimmed by 1 base and 3 bases, with 13 bases remaining between them. The data belong to a study of T-cell memory formation after mild COVID-19. Overall study results and limits: Pre-infection memory already had some responding clones, implying cross-reactive memory joined. Clones that contracted from day 15 to 85 were balanced CD4/CD8, while later expanders leaned CD4+. Clones which contracted sat mainly in CM and EM if CD4+, and in EMRA if CD8+.

The chain has TRBV7-2 and TRBJ2-7; D unresolved. This sequence was found in an adult woman who had mild COVID-19 (a few samples of this study predate the infection). Cell type and time point are not known. The source material was PBMCs or a T cell subset sorted from them (not recorded which). For the CDR3, the DNA is TGTGCCAGCAGCTTAGATCCGGGTGGGGACTACGAGCAGTACTTC. This gives the protein CASSLDPGGDYEQYF.